These 19 T cell receptor beta chains share one sample of origin, sequenced in a study of neoadjuvant nivolumab and ipilimumab in lung cancer. TCRdb keeps only in-frame clones here, not all; method: immunoSEQ multiplex PCR. The table records about 26,000 clones, approximately 78% of them present only once. The material sequenced was tumor tissue, taken after neoadjuvant nivolumab, alone or with ipilimumab, at or shortly before surgery. The origin of the receptors is an adult with non-small cell lung cancer.

The chain recombines TRBV7-2 with TRBJ1-3; D is unresolved. This CDR3 comprises 15 residues. The ends were cut back, 0 bases at V and 0 bases at J, with 6 bases in the middle. Germline CDR1 and CDR2: SGHTA and FQGNSA. CDR3 region: CASSLARLSGNTIYF. The CDR3 DNA follows: TGTGCCAGCAGCTTAGCGCGGCTCTCTGGAAACACCATATATTTT.

This clone was picked up one time. The V call is TRBV6-5, the J call TRBJ2-2; D is ambiguous. CDR1 and CDR2 (germline): MNHEY, SVGAGI. V gave up 2 bases and J gave up 6 bases, with 10 bases separating them. The CDR3 covers 14 residues. DNA of the CDR3: TGTGCCAGCAGTTACGGGGTAGATCCCGGGGAGCTGTTTTTT. Translated, it gives CASSYGVDPGELFF.

The V gene is TRBV18, the J gene TRBJ2-5; no clear D gene. The V gene's germline CDR1 is KGHSH and CDR2 LQKENI. Trimming took off 2 bases at V and 1 base at J, with 8 bases between the two ends. The CDR3 spans 14 residues. As DNA, the CDR3 is TGTGCCAGCTCACCAAGGTTAGCCCAAGAGACCCAGTACTTC. It translates to CASSPRLAQETQYF.

This rearrangement joins TRBV7-9 to TRBJ1-5; maybe TRBD1 (5 bases). The CDR3 has 16 amino acids. The V gene lost 5 bases and the J gene lost 0 bases, with 14 bases spanning the gap. Germline CDR1 is SEHNR and CDR2 is FQNEAQ (reference sequence). Here the CDR3 reads CASSPGTDNSNQPQHF. In DNA, the CDR3 is TGTGCCAGCAGCCCCGGGACGGATAATAGCAATCAGCCCCAGCATTTT.

This clone was recorded once. The chain has TRBV7-9 and TRBJ2-1, with 7 nucleotides matching TRBD1. Germline loops: CDR1 SEHNR, CDR2 FQNEAQ (reference sequence). V was pared by 5 bases and J by 9 bases, with 16 bases of the junction left unmatched. The CDR3 is 16 residues long. The CDR3 region is CASSTTDRGPRGEQFF. CDR3 coding DNA: TGTGCCAGCAGCACCACGGATAGGGGGCCGAGGGGTGAGCAGTTCTTC.

The chain links TRBV5-1 to TRBJ1-2; D is undetermined. Per germline, CDR1 SGHRS and CDR2 YFSETQ. The CDR3 runs 14 residues. With 2 bases removed from V and 0 bases from J, the gap between germline ends came to 8 bases. The CDR3 protein is CASSFPRANYGYTF. DNA for the CDR3: TGCGCCAGCAGCTTCCCAAGAGCTAACTATGGCTACACCTTC. The complete variable domain, with remaining parts taken from reference TRBV5-1 and TRBJ1-2, reads KAGVTQTPRYLIKTRGQQVTLSCSPISGHRSVSWYQQTPGQGLQFLFEYFSETQRNKGNFPGRFSGRQFSNSRSEMNVSTLELGDSALYLCASSFPRANYGYTFGSGTRLTVV.

The rearrangement links TRBV10-2 to TRBJ2-3, with 11 bases fitting TRBD2. Germline V lookup: CDR1 WSHSY, CDR2 SAAADI. There are 14 residues in the CDR3. V lost 7 bases and J lost 6; bases outside the gene matches: 6. The CDR3 bases are TGCGCCAGCAAAGTGGCTAGCGGGAGGGATACGCAGTATTTT. Translated: CASKVASGRDTQYF.

V gene TRBV6-5 combines with J gene TRBJ2-6; D call uncertain. Trimming pared 5 bases from V and 6 bases from J, leaving 5 bases between. The CDR3 spans 12 residues. Looked up from germline, CDR1 is MNHEY and CDR2 is SVGAGI. Here the CDR3 reads CASSAMANVLTF. In DNA form, the CDR3 reads TGTGCCAGCAGTGCCATGGCCAACGTCCTGACTTTC.

This CDR3 is CASSPPSGSGGNEQFF. The CDR3, as DNA: TGTGCCAGCTCACCCCCTAGCGGAAGCGGCGGGAATGAGCAGTTCTTC. This chain connects TRBV18 to TRBJ2-1; 7 bases line up with TRBD2. The germline V gene encodes CDR1 KGHSH and CDR2 LQKENI. CDR3 size: 16 residues. Germline trimming cut 3 bases from V and 7 bases from J; bases unmatched to any gene: 12.

The chain joins TRBV11-2 to TRBJ2-2, with TRBD1 as a possible D gene (5 bases). The germline V and J ends were trimmed by 5 bases and 3 bases, with 16 bases remaining between them. The CDR3 is made up of 16 amino acids. Germline V gene data show CDR1 as SGHAT and CDR2 as FQNNGV. This chain's CDR3 is CASSHRSTGDTGELFF. DNA for the CDR3: TGTGCCAGCAGCCACAGAAGCACAGGTGACACCGGGGAGCTGTTTTTT.

The V and J genes are TRBV18 and TRBJ1-4; possibly TRBD1 for D (6 bases). CDR1 and CDR2 from the germline V gene are KGHSH and LQKENI. V was cut by 3 bases and J by 4 bases, with 9 bases left in between. The CDR3 is made up of 14 amino acids. In DNA form, the CDR3 reads TGTGCCAGCTCACCGGTAGGGGGTAATGAAAAACTGTTTTTT. It is translated as CASSPVGGNEKLFF.

The chain combines TRBV30 with TRBJ1-2; TRBD1 is a possible D gene (6 bases). Germline CDR1 is GTSNPN and CDR2 is SVGIG (reference sequence). Trimming took off 2 bases at V and 4 bases at J, with 14 bases between the two ends. This CDR3 is built from 14 residues. The CDR3 here is CAWSLRGFSYGYTF. CDR3 nucleotide sequence: TGTGCCTGGAGTCTCAGGGGCTTTTCCTATGGCTACACCTTC.

The V gene is TRBV30, the J gene TRBJ1-2; no clear D gene. The length of the CDR3 is 13 residues. Trimming took 5 bases from V and 0 from J, leaving 10 bases between them. Germline CDR1 reads GTSNPN; CDR2 reads SVGIG (reference sequence). In DNA form, the CDR3 reads TGTGCCTGGGGGAGCGGAGCTAACTATGGCTACACCTTC. Translating gives CAWGSGANYGYTF. Together with reference TRBV30 and TRBJ1-2, the CDR3 gives the full variable domain: SQTIHQWPATLVQPVGSPLSLECTVEGTSNPNLYWYRQAAGRGLQLLFYSVGIGQISSEVPQNLSASRPQDRQFILSSKKLLLSDSGFYLCAWGSGANYGYTFGSGTRLTVV.

This clone has just one count. The chain links TRBV7-9 to TRBJ2-5; D ambiguous. Trimming took off 4 bases at V and 1 base at J, with 13 bases between the two ends. The V gene's germline CDR1 is SEHNR and CDR2 FQNEAQ (reference sequence). The length of the CDR3 is 15 residues. The CDR3: CASSWDGTVQETQYF. The CDR3, as DNA: TGTGCCAGCAGCTGGGATGGAACAGTCCAAGAGACCCAGTACTTC.

The rearrangement links TRBV7-8 to TRBJ2-5; D is unclear. Per the germline V gene, CDR1 is SGHVS and CDR2 is FQNEAQ. This CDR3 spans 10 amino acids. V lost 3 bases and J 5 bases, leaving 1 base between the germline ends. DNA for the CDR3: TGTGCCAGCAGCTTGGAGACCCAGTACTTC. Translating gives CASSLETQYF.

The chain uses TRBV6-1 and TRBJ1-2; 7 bases agree with TRBD1. There are 13 residues in the CDR3. The V gene end was trimmed by 1 base and the J gene end by 4 bases; junction bases not matched to a gene: 0. Germline V gives CDR1 MNHNS, CDR2 SASEGT. This CDR3 reads CASSEDRGYGYTF. DNA of the CDR3: TGTGCCAGCAGTGAAGACAGGGGCTATGGCTACACCTTC.

This chain joins TRBV18 and TRBJ1-1; TRBD1 is a possible D gene (5 bases). This CDR3 has 15 amino acids. Germline V lookup: CDR1 KGHSH, CDR2 LQKENI. V was clipped by 3 bases and J by 3 bases, with 14 bases between them. Here the CDR3 DNA reads TGTGCCAGCTCACCCAATTCGGGGGTTGACACTGAAGCTTTCTTT. Protein sequence: CASSPNSGVDTEAFF.

The chain carries TRBV2 and TRBJ2-2; 7 nucleotides line up with TRBD2. Germline V lookup: CDR1 SNHLY, CDR2 FYNNEI. Trimming cost V 6 bases and J 4 bases; bases outside gene matches: 8. The CDR3 runs 15 residues. CDR3 DNA sequence: TGTGCCAGCAGCGGAGGACTAGACTTCACCGGGGAGCTGTTTTTT. Its protein is CASSGGLDFTGELFF.

This rearrangement joins TRBV11-2 to TRBJ2-5; 10 nucleotides line up with TRBD1. Unmatched junction bases numbered 8, after V lost 2 bases and J lost 5 bases. CDR1 and CDR2 (germline): SGHAT, FQNNGV. The CDR3 has 16 residues. The CDR3 DNA reads TGTGCCAGCAGCTTATTGGGACAGGGGTTCGGGGAGACCCAGTACTTC. Protein product: CASSLLGQGFGETQYF.